This paragraph reports one T cell receptor beta chain. Its specificity is not known. The data are from a study of chemoradiotherapy in HPV16-positive cancers. Overall study findings and caveats: Candidate HPV-specific clones and E7-related TCR motifs grew in tumor during treatment. The functional HPV-specific definition rests on just a couple of HPV16-positive patients. In HPV16-positive patients, HPV-responsive T-cell expansion tracked better recurrence-free survival.

The data were produced by immunoSEQ multiplex PCR, yet TCRdb's version contains in-frame clones alone and is incomplete. The top ten clones hold about 30% of a sample with some 5,400 clones, roughly four fifths of them seen once. The J segment lost 5 bases and the V segment lost 2 bases, leaving 3 bases of the junction unmatched. The CDR3 contains 14 residues. The germline CDR1 and CDR2 sequences are SGHRS and YFSETQ. The biological material was taken from a patient who underwent chemoradiotherapy. The source of this sequence is a human donor with HPV-associated anogenital cancer. This chain links TRBV5-1 with TRBJ2-5, with 10 bases fitting TRBD2. In DNA, the CDR3 is TGCGCCAGCAGCTTAGCGGGGGGGGCCGAGACCCAGTACTTC. As protein: CASSLAGGAETQYF.